This section outlines one TCR beta chain sequence together with its context. A much more abundant neighbour one base away suggests this may be a read error. Previously described methods and listed TCR primers were used for bulk TCR libraries. TCRdb itself ran the PCR reads through MiXCR, one entry per CDR3 protein. The sample consists of about 320,000 distinct CDR3 sequences, about a fifth of them appearing once. This sample was taken from a study of molecular identifiers for immune sequencing clone quantification. The naive CD8 libraries originated from between 20,000 and 1,000,000 sorted cells and drew on 10%, 30% or 50% RNA. In the sort, naive CD8 T cells were defined as CD8+CD4-CCR7+CD45RA+. Germline V gene sequence: CDR1 SEHNR, CDR2 FQNEAQ (reference sequence). Losses at the gene ends were 5 bases for V and 4 bases for J; bases not matched to a gene: 11. The CDR3 loop spans 15 amino acids.

Sample: naive CD8+ T cells from blood, with Jurkat cell RNA spiked in. Regarding subset: FACS-sorted CD8+CD4-CCR7+CD45RA+ naive T cells. The source of this sequence is a human donor in good health. Some libraries in this study had Jurkat cell RNA spiked in. The rearrangement joins TRBV7-9 to TRBJ2-7; 7 bases match TRBD2. The CDR3 reads CASSPTGGGGYEQYF. In DNA, the CDR3 is TGTGCCAGCAGCCCCACGGGCGGGGGTGGGTACGAGCAGTACTTC.